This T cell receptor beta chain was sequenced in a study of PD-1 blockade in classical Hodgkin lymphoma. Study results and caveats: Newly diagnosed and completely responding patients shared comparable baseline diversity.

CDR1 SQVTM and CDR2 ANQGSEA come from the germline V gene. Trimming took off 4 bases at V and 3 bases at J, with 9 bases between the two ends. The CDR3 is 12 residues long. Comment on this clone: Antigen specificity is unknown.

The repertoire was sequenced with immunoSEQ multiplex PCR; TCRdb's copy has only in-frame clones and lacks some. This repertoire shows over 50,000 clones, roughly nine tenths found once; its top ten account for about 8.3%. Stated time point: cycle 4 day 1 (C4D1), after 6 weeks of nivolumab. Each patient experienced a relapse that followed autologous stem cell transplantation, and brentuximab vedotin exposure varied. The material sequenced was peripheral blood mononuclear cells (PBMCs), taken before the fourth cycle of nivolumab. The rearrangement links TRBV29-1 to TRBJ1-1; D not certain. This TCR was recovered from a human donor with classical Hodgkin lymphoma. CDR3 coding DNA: TGCAGCGTTGTGGGATCCGACACTGAAGCTTTCTTT. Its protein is CSVVGSDTEAFF. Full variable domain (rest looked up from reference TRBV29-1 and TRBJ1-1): SAVISQKPSRDICQRGTSLTIQCQVDSQVTMMFWYRQQPGQSLTLIATANQGSEATYESGFVIDKFPISRPNLTFSTLTVSNMSPEDSSIYLCSVVGSDTEAFFGQGTRLTVV.